This passage covers 4 T cell receptor beta chains from one sample sequenced in a study of T cell responses to AZD1222 COVID-19 vaccine. Repertoires were generated with immunoSEQ multiplex PCR, while TCRdb's copy carries only in-frame clones and drops some. This sample has fewer than 200,000 clones, with approximately 92% found just once. The sample was peripheral blood, taken on day 0 of AZD1222 vaccination. The receptors derive from an adult in good health.

V is TRBV7-2 and J is TRBJ2-5; 9 nucleotides agree with TRBD1. Germline-derived CDR1 and CDR2 are SGHTA and FQGNSA. The CDR3 runs 13 residues. J was trimmed by 5 bases and V by 6 bases; bases with no gene match: 4. Here the CDR3 DNA reads TGTGCCAGCAGTTGGGACAGGGTGGAGACCCAGTACTTC. Amino acids: CASSWDRVETQYF.

The rearrangement joins TRBV14 to TRBJ2-5, with D possibly matching TRBD2 (6 bases). V shed 7 bases and J shed 5 bases, with 26 bases lying between them. CDR1 is SGHDN, CDR2 FVKESK, per germline. This CDR3 has 17 residues. The CDR3 sequence: CASNLAPVSGLTETQYF. The CDR3 nucleotides read TGTGCCAGCAACCTAGCTCCTGTCTCTGGACTAACGGAGACCCAGTACTTC. Filled out from reference TRBV14 and TRBJ2-5, the complete variable domain reads EAGVTQFPSHSVIEKGQTVTLRCDPISGHDNLYWYRRVMGKEIKFLLHFVKESKQDESGMPNNRFLAERTGGTYSTLKVQPAELEDSGVYFCASNLAPVSGLTETQYFGPGTRLLVL.

The V gene is TRBV18, the J gene TRBJ2-7, with 9 bases fitting TRBD1. Germline V CDR1 and CDR2: KGHSH, LQKENI. The V segment lost 6 bases and the J segment 2 bases; nucleotides outside the gene matches: 8. This CDR3 spans 15 amino acids. The CDR3 region is CASSPGQGHPYEQYF. CDR3 DNA: TGTGCCAGCTCCCCCGGACAGGGGCATCCCTACGAGCAGTACTTC.

The V and J genes are TRBV5-1 and TRBJ1-1, with a weak D call TRBD1 (6 bases). Germline CDR1 and CDR2: SGHRS and YFSETQ. Trimming took 4 bases from V and 2 from J, leaving 15 bases between them. This CDR3 is built from 15 residues. This chain's CDR3 is CASSQQGPLNTEAFF. In DNA, the CDR3 is TGCGCCAGCAGCCAACAGGGACCCCTCAACACTGAAGCTTTCTTT.